The clone carrying this T cell receptor beta chain was seen only a few times. As an off-target read in a library built for alpha chains, this beta chain has a frequency of little significance. Every TCR cDNA molecule bore its own unique molecular identifier. TCRdb reprocessed the 5' RACE reads with MiXCR, giving one entry per CDR3 protein. The repertoire holds nearly 4,500 distinct CDR3 sequences, about 21% seen once, with roughly 25% in the top ten. This sample is part of a study of spatial heterogeneity in lung cancer. Study-wide background: More beta-chain than alpha-chain sequences were consistently detected.

Indicated time point: sample taken at primary tumor resection. Whole RNA, which was extracted from tumor, nontumor lung tissue or frozen PBMC, was sequenced without any cell sorting. The J segment lost 7 bases and the V segment lost 1 base, leaving 5 bases of the junction unmatched. CDR3 size: 15 residues. CDR1 is SEHNR and CDR2 is FQNEAQ in the germline V gene (reference sequence). The chain carries TRBV7-9 and TRBJ2-1; 9 bases match TRBD2. This sequence was found in a female donor with early-stage non-small cell lung cancer. The sequenced sample was normal lung tissue next to the tumor, obtained at surgery. CDR3 coding DNA: TGTGCCAGCAGCTTAGTGCGGGGGGGCCGAAATGAGCAGTTCTTC. Amino acids: CASSLVRGGRNEQFF.